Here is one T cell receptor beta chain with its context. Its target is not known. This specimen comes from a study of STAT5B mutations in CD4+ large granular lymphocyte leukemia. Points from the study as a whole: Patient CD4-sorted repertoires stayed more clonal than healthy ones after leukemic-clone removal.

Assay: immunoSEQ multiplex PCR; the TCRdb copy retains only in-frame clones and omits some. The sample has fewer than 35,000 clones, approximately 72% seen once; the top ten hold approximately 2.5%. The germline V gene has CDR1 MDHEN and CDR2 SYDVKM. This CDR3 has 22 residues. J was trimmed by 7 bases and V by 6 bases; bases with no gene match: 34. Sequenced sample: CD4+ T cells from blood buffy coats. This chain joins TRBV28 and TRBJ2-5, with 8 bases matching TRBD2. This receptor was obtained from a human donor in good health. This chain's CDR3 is CASRPVGRGAGVAVDSSGTQYF. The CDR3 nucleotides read TGTGCCAGCAGGCCTGTGGGGCGGGGGGCAGGGGTTGCCGTTGATTCCAGTGGGACCCAGTACTTC.